This T cell receptor (beta chain) is from a study of cytotoxic CD8 clonotypes in ibrutinib-treated CLL. The CDR3 sequence is 18 residues long. The germline gives CDR1 SGHTA, CDR2 FQGTGA. With 4 bases removed from V and 2 bases from J, the gap between germline ends came to 23 bases. The source of roughly 2 micrograms of genomic DNA for TCR beta libraries was cryopreserved PBMCs. This clone was seen more than once but under ten times. Target depth was 1 in 200,000 to 1 in 1 million T cells, about 10x per clonotype. Libraries were prepared by immunoSEQ multiplex PCR; TCRdb keeps only in-frame clonotypes and omits some of them. The table includes fewer than 35,000 clones, 85% detected once.

V usage is TRBV7-3 and J usage is TRBJ2-5, with a weak D call TRBD1 (6 bases). The source is a human donor with chronic lymphocytic leukemia. Sequencing used PBMCs, obtained after 24 months of ibrutinib treatment. DNA for the CDR3: TGTGCCAGCAGCTCGTATCGTCTTGACAGGTCCCCACAAGAGACCCAGTACTTC. Translation: CASSSYRLDRSPQETQYF.